This TCR beta chain was captured by sequencing in a study of T cells in Graves' hyperthyroidism and ophthalmopathy. By frequency in the sample, this clonotype is medium-sized. The CDR3 sequence is 16 residues long. With 5 bases removed from V and 5 bases from J, the gap between germline ends came to 20 bases. CDR1 is MDHEN, CDR2 SYDVKM, per germline. Amplified regions were TCR beta CDR3 sequences from RNA transcripts. First-round RT-PCR with HTBI primers amplified the TCR CDR3 region. TCRdb re-called the multiplex PCR reads through MiXCR, storing one row per CDR3 protein. The table records about 160,000 distinct CDR3 sequences, roughly 10% of them present only once.

The specimen sequenced was blood. The sequence was obtained from a woman aged 18 to 35 with Graves' hyperthyroidism that later progressed to Graves' ophthalmopathy. The genes are TRBV28 and TRBJ2-3; the D gene is possibly TRBD2 (7 bases). This CDR3 reads CASSPMAGAFQDTQYF. CDR3 in DNA: TGTGCCAGCAGTCCGATGGCGGGGGCATTCCAAGATACGCAGTATTTT.